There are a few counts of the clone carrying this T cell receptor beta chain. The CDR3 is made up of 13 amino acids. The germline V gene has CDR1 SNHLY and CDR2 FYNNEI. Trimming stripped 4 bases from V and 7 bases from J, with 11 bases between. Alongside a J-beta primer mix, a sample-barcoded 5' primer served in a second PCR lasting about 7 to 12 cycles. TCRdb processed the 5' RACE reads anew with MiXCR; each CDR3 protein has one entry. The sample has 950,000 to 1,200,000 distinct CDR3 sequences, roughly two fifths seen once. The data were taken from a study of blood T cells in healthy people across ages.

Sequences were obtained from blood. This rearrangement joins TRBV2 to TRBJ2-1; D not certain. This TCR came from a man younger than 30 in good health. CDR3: CASSGARWNEQFF. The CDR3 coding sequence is TGTGCCAGCAGTGGGGCCCGATGGAATGAGCAGTTCTTC.